A selection of T cell receptor beta chains follows, all from one sample in a study of response to subunit inactivated influenza vaccine. TCRdb recomputed calls from the RT-PCR reads with MiXCR, one row per CDR3 protein. Here the sample spans approximately 530,000 distinct CDR3 sequences, roughly 7.6% being singletons. Source: PBMCs from blood, taken roughly 24 months after vaccination. These receptors were obtained from a man between 50 and 75 years old who received an inactivated influenza vaccine. The CDR3 runs from the conserved cysteine through the conserved F or W. Each record gives: V gene, J gene, CDR3 protein.

v_gene: TRBV12-3/TRBV12-4; j_gene: TRBJ2-1; CDR3aa: CASSLARAGEQFF
v_gene: TRBV4-2; j_gene: TRBJ2-7; CDR3aa: CASSQERVSSYEQYF
v_gene: TRBV4-2; j_gene: TRBJ2-7; CDR3aa: CASSQDGTSGRYEQYF
v_gene: TRBV15; j_gene: TRBJ2-2; CDR3aa: CATSRDIGGELFF
v_gene: TRBV5-8; j_gene: TRBJ1-1; CDR3aa: CASGDRGVTEAFF
v_gene: TRBV7-8; j_gene: TRBJ2-4; CDR3aa: CASSLAGTQLAKNIQYF
v_gene: TRBV4-2; j_gene: TRBJ1-5; CDR3aa: CASSRPELSNQPQHF
v_gene: TRBV11-2; j_gene: TRBJ2-1; CDR3aa: CASSLGLAGQAEQFF
v_gene: TRBV19; j_gene: TRBJ1-5; CDR3aa: CASSRITGTGSPQPQHF
v_gene: TRBV20-1; j_gene: TRBJ1-1; CDR3aa: CSARMDLLGYLASGRGTEAFF
v_gene: TRBV6-2/TRBV6-3; j_gene: TRBJ2-1; CDR3aa: CASSSRGGYNNEQFF
v_gene: TRBV12-3/TRBV12-4; j_gene: TRBJ1-4; CDR3aa: CASSLSAGIGEKLFF
v_gene: TRBV5-1; j_gene: TRBJ2-3; CDR3aa: CASSLPPPPTDTQYF
v_gene: TRBV30; j_gene: TRBJ1-3; CDR3aa: CAWSVGWISGNTIYF
v_gene: TRBV20-1; j_gene: TRBJ2-7; CDR3aa: CSALERAVSYEQYF
v_gene: TRBV12-3/TRBV12-4; j_gene: TRBJ2-5; CDR3aa: CASSRSSQETQYF
v_gene: TRBV24-1; j_gene: TRBJ1-5; CDR3aa: CATQGIRHQPQHF
v_gene: TRBV9; j_gene: TRBJ2-3; CDR3aa: CASSVQARVGTDTQYF
v_gene: TRBV5-1; j_gene: TRBJ1-2; CDR3aa: CASSGRPGQGASGYTF
v_gene: TRBV27; j_gene: TRBJ2-6; CDR3aa: CASSLKPTGAGANVLTF
v_gene: TRBV7-2; j_gene: TRBJ1-1; CDR3aa: CASSSGRLEAFF
v_gene: TRBV28; j_gene: TRBJ2-5; CDR3aa: CASRRGRETQYF
v_gene: TRBV2; j_gene: TRBJ2-7; CDR3aa: CASSVYQGQYF
v_gene: TRBV3-1; j_gene: TRBJ1-6; CDR3aa: CASSQVSNSPLHF
v_gene: TRBV20-1; j_gene: TRBJ2-2; CDR3aa: CSASDIKQGDTGELFF
v_gene: TRBV4-3; j_gene: TRBJ2-1; CDR3aa: CASSQEGVRSYNEQFF
v_gene: TRBV12-3/TRBV12-4; j_gene: TRBJ1-1; CDR3aa: CASSSRASRGEAFF
v_gene: TRBV20-1; j_gene: TRBJ2-3; CDR3aa: CSVRGTVDTQYF
v_gene: TRBV14; j_gene: TRBJ2-1; CDR3aa: CASSQGGGRTYNEQFF
v_gene: TRBV7-8; j_gene: TRBJ2-6; CDR3aa: CASTTGNSGANVLTF
v_gene: TRBV4-2; j_gene: TRBJ2-3; CDR3aa: CASSRDGGGLGDTQYF
v_gene: TRBV7-7; j_gene: TRBJ2-3; CDR3aa: CASSSDRGGTDTQYF
v_gene: TRBV12-3/TRBV12-4; j_gene: TRBJ2-5; CDR3aa: CASSGMGGPETQYF
v_gene: TRBV20-1; j_gene: TRBJ2-7; CDR3aa: CSSRGTTYEQYF
v_gene: TRBV20-1; j_gene: TRBJ2-1; CDR3aa: CSAYRLERNNEQFF
v_gene: TRBV4-2; j_gene: TRBJ2-3; CDR3aa: CASSQDLDPTDTQYF
v_gene: TRBV20-1; j_gene: TRBJ1-1; CDR3aa: CSARLNTEAFF
v_gene: TRBV20-1; j_gene: TRBJ1-1; CDR3aa: CSASRGANTEAFF
v_gene: TRBV10-3; j_gene: TRBJ1-1; CDR3aa: CAISGQADTEAFF
v_gene: TRBV18; j_gene: TRBJ2-2; CDR3aa: CASPRGTGELFF
v_gene: TRBV5-6; j_gene: TRBJ1-4; CDR3aa: CASRFRDSGEKLFF
v_gene: TRBV14; j_gene: TRBJ1-6; CDR3aa: CASSRTGTVNSPLHF
v_gene: TRBV20-1; j_gene: TRBJ2-5; CDR3aa: CSATRGAGRETQYF
v_gene: TRBV27; j_gene: TRBJ2-3; CDR3aa: CASSFSPSGIPDTQYF